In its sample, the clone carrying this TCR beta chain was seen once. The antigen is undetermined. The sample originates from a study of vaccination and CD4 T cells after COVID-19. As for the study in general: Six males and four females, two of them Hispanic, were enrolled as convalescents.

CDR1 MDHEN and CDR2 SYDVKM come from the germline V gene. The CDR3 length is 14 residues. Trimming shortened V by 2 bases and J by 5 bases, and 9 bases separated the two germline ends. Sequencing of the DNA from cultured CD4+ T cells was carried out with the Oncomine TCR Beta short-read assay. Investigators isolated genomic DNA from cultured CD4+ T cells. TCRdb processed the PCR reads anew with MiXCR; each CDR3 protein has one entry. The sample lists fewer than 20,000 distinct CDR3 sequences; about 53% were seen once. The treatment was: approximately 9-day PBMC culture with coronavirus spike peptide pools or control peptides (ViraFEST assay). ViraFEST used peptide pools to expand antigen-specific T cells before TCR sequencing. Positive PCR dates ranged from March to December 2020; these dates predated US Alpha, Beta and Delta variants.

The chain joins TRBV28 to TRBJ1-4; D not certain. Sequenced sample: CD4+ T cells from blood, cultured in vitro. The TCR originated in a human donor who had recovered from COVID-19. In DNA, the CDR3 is TGTGCCAGCAGTTTAGCTCACCTGAATGAAAAACTGTTTTTT. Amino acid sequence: CASSLAHLNEKLFF.